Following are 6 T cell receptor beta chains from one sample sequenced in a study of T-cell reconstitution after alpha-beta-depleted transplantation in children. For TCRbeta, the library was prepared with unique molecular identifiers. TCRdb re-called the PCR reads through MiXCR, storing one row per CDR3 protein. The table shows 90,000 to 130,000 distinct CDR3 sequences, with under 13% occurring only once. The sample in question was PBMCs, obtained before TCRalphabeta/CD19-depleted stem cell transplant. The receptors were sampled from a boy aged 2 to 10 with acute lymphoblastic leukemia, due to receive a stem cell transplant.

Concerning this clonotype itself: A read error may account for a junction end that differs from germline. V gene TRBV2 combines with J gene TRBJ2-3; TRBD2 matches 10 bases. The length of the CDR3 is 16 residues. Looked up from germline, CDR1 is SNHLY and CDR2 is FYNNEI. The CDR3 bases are TGTGCCAGCAGTTTTGGACTAGCGGCTAGCACAGATACGCGGTATTTT. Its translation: CASSFGLAASTDTRYF.

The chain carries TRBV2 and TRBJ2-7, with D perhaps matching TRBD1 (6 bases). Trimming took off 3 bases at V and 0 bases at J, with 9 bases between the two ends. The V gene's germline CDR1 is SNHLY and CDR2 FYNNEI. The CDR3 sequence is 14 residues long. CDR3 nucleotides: TGTGCCAGCAGTGACCAGGGGCCCTCCTACGAGCAGTACTTC. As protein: CASSDQGPSYEQYF.

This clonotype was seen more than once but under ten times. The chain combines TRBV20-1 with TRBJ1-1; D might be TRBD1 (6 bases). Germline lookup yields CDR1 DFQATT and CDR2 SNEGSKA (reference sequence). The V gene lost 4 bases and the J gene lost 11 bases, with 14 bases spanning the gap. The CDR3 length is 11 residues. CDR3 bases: TGCAGTGCTAAACAGGGTGATCGGGCTTTCTTT. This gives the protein CSAKQGDRAFF.

The CDR3 DNA sequence: TGTGCCAGCAGTGAAGGGGACAGTGCGGTGGGAACCTTC. Its translation: CASSEGDSAVGTF. The chain uses TRBV6-1 and TRBJ1-2; 7 nucleotides line up with TRBD1. The length of the CDR3 is 13 residues. Trimming at V came to 1 base and at J to 14 bases, leaving 10 bases not matched to a gene. Germline CDR1 is MNHNS and CDR2 is SASEGT.

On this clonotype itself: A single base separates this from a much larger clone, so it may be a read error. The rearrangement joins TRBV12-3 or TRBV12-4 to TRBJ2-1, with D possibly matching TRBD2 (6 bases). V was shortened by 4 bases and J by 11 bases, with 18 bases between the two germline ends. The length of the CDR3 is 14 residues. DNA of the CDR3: TGTGCCAGCAGTTCTAGCCGACGGGGGACGAAGCAGTTCTTC. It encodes CASSSSRRGTKQFF.

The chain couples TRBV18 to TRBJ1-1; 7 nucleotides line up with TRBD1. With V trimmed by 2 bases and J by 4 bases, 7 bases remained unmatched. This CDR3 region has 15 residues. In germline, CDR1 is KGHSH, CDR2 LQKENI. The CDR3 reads CASSPRQGRSTEAFF. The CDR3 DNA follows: TGTGCCAGCTCACCAAGACAGGGAAGGTCCACTGAAGCTTTCTTT.